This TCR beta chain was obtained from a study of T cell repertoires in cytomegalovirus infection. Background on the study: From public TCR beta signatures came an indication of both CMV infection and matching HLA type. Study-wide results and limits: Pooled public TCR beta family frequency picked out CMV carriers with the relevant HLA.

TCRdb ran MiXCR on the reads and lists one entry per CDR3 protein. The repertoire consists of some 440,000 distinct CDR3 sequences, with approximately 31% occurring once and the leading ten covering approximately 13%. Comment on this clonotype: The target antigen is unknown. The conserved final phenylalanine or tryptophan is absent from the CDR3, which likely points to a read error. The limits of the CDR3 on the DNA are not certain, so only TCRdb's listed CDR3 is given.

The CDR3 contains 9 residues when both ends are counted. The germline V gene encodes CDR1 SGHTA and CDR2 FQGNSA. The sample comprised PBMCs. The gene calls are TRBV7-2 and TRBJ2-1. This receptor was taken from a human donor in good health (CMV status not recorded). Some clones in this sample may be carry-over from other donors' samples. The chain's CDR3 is CAAGYEPFC.